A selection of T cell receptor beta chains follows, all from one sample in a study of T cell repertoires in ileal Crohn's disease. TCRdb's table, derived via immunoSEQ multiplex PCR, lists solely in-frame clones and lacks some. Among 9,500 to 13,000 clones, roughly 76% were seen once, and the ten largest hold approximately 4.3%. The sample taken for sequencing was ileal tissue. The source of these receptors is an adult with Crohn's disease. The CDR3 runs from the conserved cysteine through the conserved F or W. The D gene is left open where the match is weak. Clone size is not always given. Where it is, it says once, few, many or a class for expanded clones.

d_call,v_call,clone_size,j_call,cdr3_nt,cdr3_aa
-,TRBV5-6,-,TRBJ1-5,TGTGCCAGCAGCTTGAATCTCGACAGTCTAAATCAGCCCCAGCATTTT,CASSLNLDSLNQPQHF
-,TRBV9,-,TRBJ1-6,TGTGCCAGCAGCGTCCGGCGGGAGAATTCACCCCTCCACTTT,CASSVRRENSPLHF
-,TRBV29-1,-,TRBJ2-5,TGCAGCGTCGGCGTCGGCAGGCGCCAAGAGACCCAGTACTTC,CSVGVGRRQETQYF
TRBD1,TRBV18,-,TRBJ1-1,TGTGCCAGCTCACTTGGACAGGGAAACACTGAAGCTTTCTTT,CASSLGQGNTEAFF
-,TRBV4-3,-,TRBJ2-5,TGCGCCAGCAGCCAGGACCCACGGGAGGAGACCCAGTACTTC,CASSQDPREETQYF
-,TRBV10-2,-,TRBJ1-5,TGCGCCACCTCTCGGTACGGGGACTTCAATCAGCCCCAGCATTTT,CATSRYGDFNQPQHF
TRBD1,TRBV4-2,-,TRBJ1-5,TGTGCCAGCACCCAGGGGACAGGGTTTCAGCCCCAGCATTTT,CASTQGTGFQPQHF
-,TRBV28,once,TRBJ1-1,TGTGCCAGCAGTCTGGGGAGCTTGAACACTGAAGCTTTCTTT,CASSLGSLNTEAFF
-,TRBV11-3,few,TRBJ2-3,TGTGCCAGCAGCTTATCCTCGGTGGCAGATACGCAGTATTTT,CASSLSSVADTQYF
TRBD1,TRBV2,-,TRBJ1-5,TGTGCCAGCAGTGGGAGTCAGGGGGTGGGTGGATCCCAGCATTTT,CASSGSQGVGGSQHF
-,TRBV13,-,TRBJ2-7,TGTGCCAGCAGCTTCTCCTACGAGCAGTACTTC,CASSFSYEQYF
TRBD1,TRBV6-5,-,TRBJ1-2,TGTGCCAGCAGTGTGAATTTGGACAGGCGGGATGGCTACACCTTC,CASSVNLDRRDGYTF
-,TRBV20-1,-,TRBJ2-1,TGCAGTGACGGCTCCTACAATGAGCAGTTCTTC,CSDGSYNEQFF
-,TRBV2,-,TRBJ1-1,TGTGCCAGCAGTGAATTAGAGAACACTGAAGCTTTCTTT,CASSELENTEAFF
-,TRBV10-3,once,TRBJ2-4,TGTGCCATCAGCGGGGGACAGACCTTAGCCAAAAACATTCAGTACTTC,CAISGGQTLAKNIQYF
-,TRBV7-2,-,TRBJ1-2,TGTGCCAGCAGCCTCGGGGCCAGGGGCGGCTACACCTTC,CASSLGARGGYTF
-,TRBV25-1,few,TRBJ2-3,TGTGCCAGCAGTGAATCACAGGTAAATACGCAGTATTTT,CASSESQVNTQYF
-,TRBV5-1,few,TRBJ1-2,TGCGCCAGCAGCTTGGCGGTAGGGGTGGACTATGGCTACACCTTC,CASSLAVGVDYGYTF
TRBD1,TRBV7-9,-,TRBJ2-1,TGTGCCAGCAGCTTGGGTAGGGGGCTTTACAATGAGCAGTTCTTC,CASSLGRGLYNEQFF
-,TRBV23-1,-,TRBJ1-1,TGCGCCAGCAGTCAAGTCCGGGACTCGTTGATGAACACTGAAGCTTTCTTT,CASSQVRDSLMNTEAFF
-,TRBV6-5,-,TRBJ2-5,TGTGCCAGCAGTTACCCGGTGCAGTACTTC,CASSYPVQYF
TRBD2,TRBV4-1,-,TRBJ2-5,TGCGCCAGCAGCCACGCGGGGACTATCGAAGAGACCCAGTACTTC,CASSHAGTIEETQYF
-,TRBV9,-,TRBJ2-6,TGTGCCAGCAGCGTAGAAGCGTTAGGGGCCAACGTCCTGACTTTC,CASSVEALGANVLTF
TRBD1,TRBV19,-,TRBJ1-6,TGTGCCAGTCGCCAACCGGGACAGGCCTATTCACCCCTCCACTTT,CASRQPGQAYSPLHF
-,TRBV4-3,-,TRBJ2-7,TGCGCCAGCAGCCAAGGGGGAGGACACCCTTGGGATGAGCAGTACTTC,CASSQGGGHPWDEQYF
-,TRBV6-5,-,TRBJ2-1,TGTGCCAGCAGCTTACATGAAACCAATGAGCAGTTCTTC,CASSLHETNEQFF
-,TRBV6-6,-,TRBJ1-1,TGTGCCAGCACTCCTACAGGGCTGAACACTGAAGCTTTCTTT,CASTPTGLNTEAFF
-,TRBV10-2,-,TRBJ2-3,TGCGCCAGCAGTGAGACTCGGTCGGCAGATACGCAGTATTTT,CASSETRSADTQYF
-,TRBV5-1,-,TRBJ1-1,TGCGCCAGCAGCCAACAGGGCATGAACACTGAAGCTTTCTTT,CASSQQGMNTEAFF
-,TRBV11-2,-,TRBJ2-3,TGTGCCAGCTTGAGCTCCGGCACAGATACGCAGTATTTT,CASLSSGTDTQYF
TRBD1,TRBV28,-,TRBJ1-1,TGTGCCAGCAGTTTGCGGACAGGGGTGAACACTGAAGCTTTCTTT,CASSLRTGVNTEAFF
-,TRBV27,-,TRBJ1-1,TGTGCCAGCAGTTTAGTGGGTCAGGGAGGCATGGCTTTCTTT,CASSLVGQGGMAFF
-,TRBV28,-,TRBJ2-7,TGTGCCAGCAGTTTAGGTTGGGGGGGCGCGAGTTACGAGCAGTACTTC,CASSLGWGGASYEQYF
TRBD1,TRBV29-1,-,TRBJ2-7,TGCAGCGTTGGGGACAGGGCGGCAGGAGCCTCCTACGAGCAGTACTTC,CSVGDRAAGASYEQYF
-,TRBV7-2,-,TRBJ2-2,TGTGCCAGCAATCAGGAAGCCGGGGAGCTGTTTTTT,CASNQEAGELFF
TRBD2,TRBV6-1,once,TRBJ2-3,TGTGCCAGCAGTGTTCCGACTAGCGTAGATACGCAGTATTTT,CASSVPTSVDTQYF
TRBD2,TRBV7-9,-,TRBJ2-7,TGTGCCAGCAGCTCCTATGGGCCGACTAGCGGTAACAAGGCTAGGTACTTC,CASSSYGPTSGNKARYF
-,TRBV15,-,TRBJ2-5,TGTGCCACCAGTCCTGGCCGCGGGAACCAAGAGACCCAGTACTTC,CATSPGRGNQETQYF
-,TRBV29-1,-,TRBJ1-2,TGCAGCGTCGAGCCGGACAGAGATTATGGCTACACCTTC,CSVEPDRDYGYTF
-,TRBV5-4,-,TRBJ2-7,TGTGCCAGCAGCTTAGCGCTAGAGAGAGACGAGCAGTACTTC,CASSLALERDEQYF
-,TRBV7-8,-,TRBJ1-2,TGTGCCAGCAGCTCCGAGGACTCGCCATATGGCTACACCTTC,CASSSEDSPYGYTF
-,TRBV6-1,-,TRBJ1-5,TGTGCCAGCAGTGAAAGGGGGACACAATGGGGCAATCAGCCCCAGCATTTT,CASSERGTQWGNQPQHF
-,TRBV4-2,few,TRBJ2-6,TGTGCCAGCAGCCAAGTCGGGGGGCTCACTGGGGCCAACGTCCTGACTTTC,CASSQVGGLTGANVLTF
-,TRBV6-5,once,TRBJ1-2,TGTGCCAGTAGCCCACTCGGGGGTTTCAGTGGCTACACCTTC,CASSPLGGFSGYTF
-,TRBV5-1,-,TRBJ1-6,TGCGCCAGCAGCTTGGCCGCGGGGAGCTCCTATAATTCACCCCTCCACTTT,CASSLAAGSSYNSPLHF
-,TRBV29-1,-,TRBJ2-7,TGCAGCGTTGATCTCCCGGCGGGGGCGGACAGGGAAATTGTCGAGCAGTACTTC,CSVDLPAGADREIVEQYF
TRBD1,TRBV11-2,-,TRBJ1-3,TGTGCCAGCAGCGATCGACAGGGGAAGGGAAACACCATATATTTT,CASSDRQGKGNTIYF
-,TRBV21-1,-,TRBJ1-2,TGTGCCAGCAGCAACAACAGAAGGACAAAAAATGGCTACACCTTC,CASSNNRRTKNGYTF
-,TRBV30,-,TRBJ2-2,TGTGCCTGGAAGGGGGGGGGCTACACCGGGGAGCTGTTTTTT,CAWKGGGYTGELFF
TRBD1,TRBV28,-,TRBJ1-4,TGTGCCAGCAGTTTGGGACAGTCATCTAATGAAAAACTGTTTTTT,CASSLGQSSNEKLFF
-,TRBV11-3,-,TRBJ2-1,TGTGCCAGCAGCTTAGCGGGGGCCTACAATGAGCAGTTCTTC,CASSLAGAYNEQFF